These 25 T cell receptor beta chains were all obtained from the same sample, sequenced in a study of metastatic and nonmetastatic thyroid tumors. MiXCR was used by TCRdb to re-call the PCR reads. The sample consists of tens of thousands of clones, 23% of them appearing once. Ahead of thyroid surgery, no patient had received treatment of any kind. The material sequenced was blood. Receptor source: a male donor with papillary thyroid cancer or a benign thyroid nodule (not recorded which). Some clones in this sample may be carry-over from other donors' samples.

The sample holds many counts of this clone. The chain recombines TRBV7-9 with TRBJ2-1; TRBD2 aligns across 11 bases. The junction had 6 bases not matched to a gene; V was cut back by 2 bases and J by 9 bases. The germline CDR1 and CDR2 sequences are SEHNR and FQNEAQ (reference sequence). The CDR3 spans 15 residues. CDR3 DNA: TGTGCCAGCAGCTTATTTAGCGGGAGGGCCACTGAGCAGTTCTTC. Its protein is CASSLFSGRATEQFF.

This clone was seen repeatedly, ten times or more. This chain uses TRBV30 with TRBJ2-3, with TRBD2 as a possible D gene (6 bases). Per germline, CDR1 GTSNPN and CDR2 SVGIG (reference sequence). V lost 1 base and J lost 2, with 13 bases in between. CDR3 size: 15 residues. The CDR3 DNA sequence: TGTGCCTGGAGTGAGACGGGACTGCTCACAGATACGCAGTATTTT. Translating gives CAWSETGLLTDTQYF.

This clone appeared many times. The chain is built from TRBV24-1 and TRBJ2-1, with 12 bases fitting TRBD1. Germline CDR1 is KGHDR and CDR2 is SFDVKD. The CDR3 is 16 amino acids. Trimming removed 0 bases from V and 8 bases from J; junction bases left unmatched: 4. The CDR3 coding sequence is TGTGCCACCAGTGATTTGCGGGGACAGGGGGCCGATGAGCAGTTCTTC. Amino acid sequence: CATSDLRGQGADEQFF.

The rearrangement joins TRBV6-1 to TRBJ2-1, with 8 nucleotides matching TRBD1. Per germline, CDR1 MNHNS and CDR2 SASEGT. The V segment lost 6 bases and the J segment 2 bases; nucleotides outside the gene matches: 3. The CDR3 spans 14 residues. CDR3 region: CASRNRGTYNEQFF. The CDR3 coding sequence is TGTGCCAGCAGGAACAGGGGGACCTACAATGAGCAGTTCTTC.

This clone was counted ten times or more. Compared with germline, one end of the junction differs, possibly owing to a read error. The chain uses TRBV4-2 and TRBJ2-1, with unresolved D. The CDR3 runs 12 residues. The germline CDR1 and CDR2 sequences are LGHNA and YNFKEQ. The CDR3 is CASSQDFGQTLF. CDR3 in DNA: TGTGCCAGCAGCCAAGATTTTGGGCAAACGCTCTTC.

This clone appeared many times. At the DNA level, this CDR3 is encoded by other sequences in the same sample as well. V and J are TRBV20-1 and TRBJ2-2; TRBD2 is a possible D gene (7 bases). The CDR3 spans 15 residues. CDR1 and CDR2 (germline): DFQATT, SNEGSKA (reference sequence). Trimming took off 0 bases at V and 7 bases at J, with 15 bases between the two ends. The CDR3, as DNA: TGCAGTGCTAGAGAAGGGGGAGGGCCCGGCGGGGAGCTGTTTTTT. Translated, it gives CSAREGGGPGGELFF.

A remark on this clone: Within the sample, other DNA sequences also encode this same CDR3. V is TRBV7-9 and J is TRBJ2-7; possibly TRBD1 for D (8 bases). The CDR3 is made up of 15 amino acids. Germline V CDR1 and CDR2: SEHNR, FQNEAQ (reference sequence). Trimming removed 5 bases from V and 3 bases from J, with 17 bases in between. The CDR3 nucleotides are TGTGCCAGCAGCGTCTCGACAGGGGACTACTACGAGCAGTACTTC. Protein product: CASSVSTGDYYEQYF.

This clone came up many times. A much larger clone lies a single base off, so this may be a read error. This specimen includes other DNA sequences encoding the same CDR3. CDR3 coding DNA: TGTGCCAGCGCCCGTGAGGATAATGAGCAGTTCTTC. It specifies CASAREDNEQFF. The genes are TRBV7-9 and TRBJ2-1, with D hard to call. There are 12 residues in the CDR3. Trimming stripped 8 bases from V and 7 bases from J, with 12 bases between. In germline, CDR1 is SEHNR, CDR2 FQNEAQ (reference sequence). Full variable domain (outside the CDR3, taken from reference TRBV7-9 and TRBJ2-1): DTGVSQNPRHKITKRGQNVTFRCDPISEHNRLYWYRQTLGQGPEFLTYFQNEAQLEKSRLLSDRFSAERPKGSFSTLEIQRTEQGDSAMYLCASAREDNEQFFGPGTRLTVL.

The rearrangement joins TRBV18 to TRBJ2-7, with TRBD2 matching 7 bases. V shed 2 bases and J 0 bases; nucleotides not matched to a gene: 7. Germline-derived CDR1 and CDR2 are KGHSH and LQKENI. This CDR3 is built from 16 residues. The CDR3 loop is CASSPGEGSGSYEQYF. The CDR3 DNA follows: TGTGCCAGCTCACCAGGGGAGGGTAGCGGCTCCTACGAGCAGTACTTC.

As concerns this clone: Given the absence of the conserved phenylalanine or tryptophan at the CDR3 end, a read error is likely. The rearrangement joins TRBV27 to TRBJ1-6; D is possibly TRBD1 (5 bases). V was cut by 2 bases and J by 3 bases, with 14 bases left in between. The CDR3 is made up of 17 amino acids. CDR1 MNHEY and CDR2 SMNVEV come from the germline V gene (reference sequence). The CDR3 nucleotides are TGTGCCAGCAGTTTAACCGTCGGGGCAGACTATAATTCACCCCTCCACTCT. Translating gives CASSLTVGADYNSPLHS.

This clone showed up many times. The chain has TRBV5-4 and TRBJ2-1, with D tentatively TRBD1 or TRBD2 (6 bases each). The CDR3 runs 15 residues. Deletions cut 3 bases from V and 0 bases from J, with 10 bases between. Germline CDR1 and CDR2: SGHNT and YYREEE (reference sequence). CDR3 coding DNA: TGTGCCAGCAGCTCCGGGGGCGTCTCCTACAATGAGCAGTTCTTC. Translated: CASSSGGVSYNEQFF.

This clone has only a few counts. The V and J genes are TRBV6-1 and TRBJ2-1, with 8 bases matching TRBD2. The CDR3 totals 15 residues. The J segment lost 1 base and the V segment lost 5 bases, leaving 4 bases of the junction unmatched. Germline CDR1 is MNHNS and CDR2 is SASEGT. CDR3 region: CASSSKRESYNEQFF. The DNA of the CDR3 is TGTGCCAGCAGTTCGAAGCGGGAGTCCTACAATGAGCAGTTCTTC.

The chain carries TRBV20-1 and TRBJ2-7; D call uncertain. Germline CDR1 is DFQATT and CDR2 is SNEGSKA (reference sequence). The CDR3 runs 16 residues. Trimming removed 0 bases at V and 2 bases at J, with 17 bases between. This chain's CDR3 is CSARELSARSPYEQYF. In DNA, the CDR3 is TGCAGTGCTAGAGAATTAAGCGCAAGAAGTCCCTACGAGCAGTACTTC.

The chain links TRBV20-1 to TRBJ2-7; 9 bases line up with TRBD1. Germline CDR1 DFQATT, CDR2 SNEGSKA (reference sequence). V shed 2 bases, J shed 5 bases, and the junction held 7 bases outside the gene matches. CDR3 length: 14 amino acids. CDR3 bases: TGCAGTGCTAGACCCGGGACAGGGATCCACGAGCAGTACTTC. It is translated as CSARPGTGIHEQYF.

Concerning this clone itself: A read error is possible here, since a much larger clone lies one base away. The V and J genes are TRBV5-8 and TRBJ2-5; D call uncertain. Between the trimmed V and J ends, which lost 1 base and 5 bases, there was a span of 9 bases. Germline V lookup: CDR1 SGHTS, CDR2 YDEGEE. The CDR3 is 13 amino acids. The CDR3 bases are TGTGCCAGCAGCTTGTTGGGGTGGGAGACCCAGTACTTC. Translation: CASSLLGWETQYF.

There are many counts of this clone. V usage is TRBV6-1 and J usage is TRBJ1-1, with TRBD1 matching over 8 bases. The germline V gene encodes CDR1 MNHNS and CDR2 SASEGT. The V and J ends lost 10 bases and 1 base, in that order; junction bases with no gene match: 5. The CDR3 totals 13 residues. CDR3 sequence reads: CATQGARNTEAFF. CDR3 in DNA: TGTGCCACCCAGGGGGCGCGGAACACTGAAGCTTTCTTT.

The V gene is TRBV6-2 or TRBV6-3, the J gene TRBJ1-2, with D perhaps matching TRBD1 (5 bases). Germline values: CDR1 MNHEY, CDR2 SVGEGT. Between the trimmed V and J ends, which lost 2 bases and 6 bases, there was a span of 16 bases. The CDR3 length is 15 residues. As DNA, the CDR3 is TGTGCCAGCAGTTACGAGGCATGGGGCGCAAATGGCTACACCTTC. The encoded protein is CASSYEAWGANGYTF.

This clone occurred many times. This sequence joins TRBV20-1 and TRBJ2-7; TRBD2 aligns across 8 bases. V lost 6 bases to trimming and J lost 3 bases; unmatched junction nucleotides: 13. This CDR3 is 15 amino acids long. Germline V gene sequence: CDR1 DFQATT, CDR2 SNEGSKA (reference sequence). The CDR3 region has the DNA TGCAGTGCAACCAATCCCGGGACTAGGAACTACGAGCAGTACTTC. Translating gives CSATNPGTRNYEQYF.

The CDR3 sequence is CAGGGPYEQYF. As DNA, the CDR3 is TGTGCCGGCGGAGGACCCTACGAGCAGTACTTC. This rearrangement joins TRBV6-1 to TRBJ2-7; TRBD2 might be the D (5 bases). Germline CDR1 MNHNS, CDR2 SASEGT. This CDR3 comprises 11 residues. V gave up 11 bases and J gave up 2 bases, with 10 bases separating them.

The table lists this clone with a few counts. The chain joins TRBV11-2 to TRBJ2-4; D gene unclear. The CDR3 extends over 12 amino acids. In germline, CDR1 is SGHAT, CDR2 FQNNGV. The ends were cut back, 0 bases at V and 6 bases at J, with 3 bases in the middle. The DNA of the CDR3 is TGTGCCAGCAGCTTAGATCCAAACATTCAGTACTTC. This translates into CASSLDPNIQYF.

The chain uses TRBV12-3 or TRBV12-4 and TRBJ2-7; unclear D gene. This CDR3 contains 12 residues. Trimming stripped 3 bases from V and 4 bases from J, with 7 bases between. CDR3 bases: TGTGCCAGCAGTTTGCGGTTATACGAGCAGTACTTC. As protein: CASSLRLYEQYF.

This clone was observed a handful of times. A single base separates this from a much larger clone, so it may be a read error. The same CDR3 arises from other DNA sequences in this sample as well. The J gene is TRBJ2-7, the V gene TRBV9; the match to TRBD2 covers 8 bases. J lost 4 bases, V lost 5 bases, and 11 bases had no gene match. Germline V gene data show CDR1 as SGDLS and CDR2 as YYNGEE. CDR3 length equals 15 residues. The CDR3 DNA reads TGTGCCAGCAGTGTATCGAGCGGGAGACAGTACGAGCAGTACTTC. Its translation is CASSVSSGRQYEQYF.

This chain uses TRBV28 with TRBJ1-5; perhaps TRBD1 as D (5 bases). Germline CDR1 MDHEN, CDR2 SYDVKM. V was pared by 5 bases and J by 0 bases, with 5 bases between. The CDR3 totals 13 residues. As DNA, the CDR3 is TGTGCCAGCAGTGGGGGTAGCAATCAGCCCCAGCATTTT. Its translation: CASSGGSNQPQHF.

This clone came up many times. The chain links TRBV28 to TRBJ1-1; 7 nucleotides agree with TRBD1. There are 14 residues in the CDR3. CDR1 MDHEN and CDR2 SYDVKM come from the germline V gene. V lost 6 bases, J lost 7 bases, and 11 bases stayed unmatched. CDR3 nucleotides: TGTGCCAGCAGACCGATGACAGGGAGGGATGAAGCTTTCTTT. This gives the protein CASRPMTGRDEAFF.

The chain uses TRBV4-3 and TRBJ2-3; TRBD2 is a possible D gene (6 bases). The CDR3 covers 13 residues. Trimming took off 0 bases at V and 14 bases at J, with 15 bases between the two ends. Germline CDR1 is LGHNA and CDR2 is YSLEER. The CDR3, as DNA: TGCGCCAGCAGCCAAGAACGGGACTCTGCTCGGTATTTT. It specifies CASSQERDSARYF.